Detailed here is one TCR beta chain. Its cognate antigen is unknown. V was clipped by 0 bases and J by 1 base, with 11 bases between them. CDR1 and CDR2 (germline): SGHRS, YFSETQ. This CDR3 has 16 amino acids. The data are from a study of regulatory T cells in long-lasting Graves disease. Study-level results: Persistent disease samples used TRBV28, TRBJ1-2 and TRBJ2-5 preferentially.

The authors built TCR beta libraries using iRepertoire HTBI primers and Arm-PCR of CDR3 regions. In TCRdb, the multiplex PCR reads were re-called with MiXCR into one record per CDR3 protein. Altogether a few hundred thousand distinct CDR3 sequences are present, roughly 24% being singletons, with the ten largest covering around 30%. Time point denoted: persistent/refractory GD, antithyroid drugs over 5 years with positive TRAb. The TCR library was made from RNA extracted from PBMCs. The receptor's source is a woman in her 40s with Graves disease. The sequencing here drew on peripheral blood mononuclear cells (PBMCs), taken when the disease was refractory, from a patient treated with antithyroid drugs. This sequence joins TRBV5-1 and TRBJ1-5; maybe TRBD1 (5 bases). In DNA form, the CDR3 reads TGCGCCAGCAGCTTGGGTCAGGAGGGGAGCAATCAGCCCCAGCATTTT. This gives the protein CASSLGQEGSNQPQHF.